This T cell receptor (beta chain) was sequenced in a study of OX40 agonist ivuxolimab in advanced cancers. Looking at the study overall: Ivuxolimab, which targeted the costimulatory receptor OX40 (CD134), was an agonistic, fully human IgG2 monoclonal antibody. Intravenous ivuxolimab was administered to patients every 2 weeks at six dose levels: 0.01, 0.1, 0.3, 1.5, 3 and 10 mg/kg. Three dose-escalation patients achieved partial responses, one with hepatocellular carcinoma and two with cutaneous melanoma. Patients were allowed to have had prior anti-PD-1, anti-PD-L1 or anti-CTLA-4 therapy, and around 40% of the dose-escalation patients had previously received checkpoint inhibitors. Among the 50 to 55 dose-escalation patients, about 19 had hepatocellular carcinoma, approximately 15 melanoma, 9 renal cell carcinoma and 9 head and neck cancer. The dose-escalation cohort was about 83% male with a mean age of about 65 years, ranging from about 23 to 85. The point of sequencing TCRbeta in the periphery was to test whether ivuxolimab changed TCR sequence diversity and drove clonal T-cell expansion. The paper covers the monotherapy dose-escalation part of the phase I ivuxolimab trial, which included N ≈ 57 patients.

Spanning cysteine to phenylalanine, the CDR3 consists of 20 amino acids. The only DNA kept is the CDR3, 60 bases in frame from the first base. On the study overall, not on this receptor specifically: Low levels of normalized T-cell clonal expansion were also seen in some nonresponding patients. The antigen specificity of the peripheral T cells that underwent clonal expansion was not determined. After ivuxolimab, expanded clones were on average more numerous among CD8+ T cells than among CD4+ T cells. At doses of 0.1 to 3.0 mg/kg, clonal expansion of both CD4+ and CD8+ T cells in blood was seen between baseline and week 6. In the 0.1-3.0 mg/kg groups, partial responders were among the patients with the lowest normalized peripheral clonal expansion, particularly in CD8+ T cells.

Patients with autoimmune disease history or receiving systemic immunosuppression were excluded from the trial. In every dose cohort, peripheral blood was drawn for TCR sequencing at baseline, cycle 4 day 1, and cycle 7 day 1. Samples came from an open-label, multicenter, first-in-human phase I dose-escalation trial of ivuxolimab. The trial enrolled adults with locally advanced or metastatic head and neck squamous cell, hepatocellular, melanoma or renal cell carcinoma. CD4+ and CD8+ T cells were sorted separately from peripheral blood before TCR sequencing. On this clone: Its antigen has not been determined. Base-call qualities are not available, and no considerably larger clone is one nucleotide away.

To sequence the TCRbeta CDR3 region, genomic DNA was isolated from the sorted cells. TCRbeta CDR3 regions were sequenced using the immunoSEQ Assay. TCRdb took over this immuneACCESS table, retaining in-frame rearrangements with V and J assigned. Such tables are incomplete; in checked studies, under half of the missing clones stem from an unresolved V gene, and the remainder is unexplained. The sample includes tens of thousands of clones, with more than 90% observed a single time. The ten biggest clones cover about 0.58% of the sample. The V and J segments used are TRBV21-1 and TRBJ2-4. TRBV21-1 is labeled a pseudogene. This receptor was identified in an adult with an advanced solid tumor such as melanoma, head and neck, liver or kidney cancer. This material consisted of CD4+ or CD8+ T cells sorted from blood, taken in a trial of the OX40 agonist ivuxolimab. The nucleotides read TGTGCCAGCAGCGCGCGCCCGGGTTCACGCTTAGACATCGCCAAAAACATTCAGTACTTC. The translation is CASSARPGSRLDIAKNIQYF.